Listed below are T cell receptor beta chains from one sample, sequenced in a study of tumor-infiltrating lymphocytes in primary liver carcinoma. TCRdb fed the multiplex PCR reads into MiXCR, producing one record per CDR3 protein. The table lists roughly 22,000 distinct CDR3 sequences, about 84% of them singletons. The sample was liver tumor tissue from sampling region 2. The receptor source for this set is a woman under 40 with primary liver carcinoma and hepatitis B virus infection. CDR3s include the opening cysteine and the closing phenylalanine or tryptophan. A D gene is named only where the DNA matches it firmly. Part of the rows lack a size; the others show once, few, many or a class for expanded clones.

D: .; J: TRBJ2-7; V: TRBV5-1; size: .; CDR3: CTNSLSGEQYF; DNA: TGCACCAACAGCTTAAGCGGGGAGCAGTACTTC
D: .; J: TRBJ1-1; V: TRBV4-2; size: .; CDR3: CASSPIEGIGSTEAFF; DNA: TGTGCCAGCAGCCCCATCGAGGGGATAGGGAGCACTGAAGCTTTCTTT
D: TRBD1; J: TRBJ1-1; V: TRBV11-2; size: .; CDR3: CTSSARNRGRKRWSNTVAFF; DNA: TGTACCAGCAGCGCTCGGAACAGGGGGCGCAAGAGGTGGAGTAACACTGTAGCTTTCTTT
D: .; J: TRBJ1-2; V: TRBV29-1; size: once; CDR3: CRDEDQTNYTF; DNA: TGCAGAGATGAAGATCAGACTAACTACACCTTC
D: .; J: TRBJ2-1; V: TRBV29-1; size: .; CDR3: CSGASGRVVDEQFF; DNA: TGCAGCGGCGCTTCCGGGAGAGTAGTCGATGAGCAGTTCTTC
D: .; J: TRBJ1-2; V: TRBV4-3; size: .; CDR3: CASYAEVEIYGYTF; DNA: TGCGCCAGCTACGCTGAGGTGGAGATCTATGGCTACACCTTC
D: TRBD2; J: TRBJ2-4; V: TRBV5-5; size: .; CDR3: CGSSLVGIREGSDIRYF; DNA: TGTGGCAGCAGCTTAGTAGGAATAAGGGAGGGGTCGGACATTCGGTACTTC
D: TRBD2; J: TRBJ2-1; V: TRBV10-2; size: once; CDR3: CASEKLAGGRNGQFF; DNA: TGCGCCAGCGAGAAGCTAGCGGGAGGACGAAATGGGCAGTTCTTC
D: .; J: TRBJ2-7; V: TRBV11-1; size: once; CDR3: CASSSGYLRESYF; DNA: TGTGCCAGCAGCTCAGGGTACCTCCGCGAGTCGTACTTC
D: .; J: TRBJ2-7; V: TRBV21-1; size: .; CDR3: CTSRLGEQNF; DNA: TGTACCAGCAGGTTAGGAGAGCAGAACTTC
D: .; J: TRBJ2-7; V: TRBV7-9; size: many; CDR3: CASSLVAGEQYF; DNA: TGTGCCAGCAGCTTAGTTGCGGGGGAGCAGTACTTC
D: .; J: TRBJ2-7; V: TRBV6-5; size: .; CDR3: CASTYKDSSSYKQYF; DNA: TGTGCCAGCACTTACAAGGACAGCAGCTCCTATAAGCAGTACTTC
D: .; J: TRBJ2-5; V: TRBV11-2; size: .; CDR3: CASSYLTTAAEVQYF; DNA: TGTGCCAGCAGCTATTTGACGACAGCCGCTGAGGTCCAGTACTTC
D: TRBD2; J: TRBJ2-7; V: TRBV6-1; size: .; CDR3: CASSSLAGMYEQYF; DNA: TGTGCCAGCAGTAGTCTAGCGGGAATGTACGAGCAGTACTTC
D: TRBD2; J: TRBJ2-3; V: TRBV11-2; size: .; CDR3: CANSFTFGTSGSLDTQYF; DNA: TGTGCCAACAGCTTCACCTTTGGGACTAGCGGGAGTTTAGACACTCAGTATTTT
D: .; J: TRBJ2-7; V: TRBV5-6; size: .; CDR3: CASSMRGNEQYF; DNA: TGTGCCAGCAGCATGAGGGGCAACGAGCAGTACTTC
D: .; J: TRBJ2-3; V: TRBV30; size: many; CDR3: CAWSVDRGDTQYF; DNA: TGTGCCTGGAGTGTCGATCGGGGAGATACGCAGTATTTT
D: .; J: TRBJ2-7; V: TRBV4-3; size: .; CDR3: CTSSQDIHGLPYEQYF; DNA: TGCACCAGCAGCCAAGATATACATGGTCTCCCCTATGAGCAGTACTTC
D: TRBD2; J: TRBJ2-7; V: TRBV5-1; size: .; CDR3: CASNSDSGIGQYF; DNA: TGCGCCAGCAACTCCGATAGCGGGATCGGACAGTATTTC
D: .; J: TRBJ1-5; V: TRBV11-2; size: .; CDR3: CAMSLEPSPFQPQHF; DNA: TGTGCCATGAGCTTAGAGCCCTCCCCGTTTCAACCCCAGCATTTT
D: .; J: TRBJ2-7; V: TRBV7-8; size: once; CDR3: CARSFGLSEQYF; DNA: TGTGCCAGAAGCTTCGGACTAAGCGAGCAGTACTTC
D: .; J: TRBJ2-1; V: TRBV2; size: .; CDR3: CACLVGSHNEQFF; DNA: TGTGCCTGTCTAGTCGGCTCCCACAATGAGCAGTTCTTC
D: TRBD1; J: TRBJ2-7; V: TRBV4-2; size: .; CDR3: CASSQEHLGQGGPRDQYF; DNA: TGTGCCAGCAGCCAGGAACACTTAGGACAGGGGGGACCGCGCGATCAGTATTTC
D: .; J: TRBJ2-3; V: TRBV4-3; size: .; CDR3: CASSQESLAGGPTDTQYF; DNA: TGCGCCAGTAGTCAAGAAAGTCTAGCAGGAGGGCCAACAGATACGCAGTATTTT
D: .; J: TRBJ2-1; V: TRBV28; size: many; CDR3: CASSSLSYNEQFF; DNA: TGTGCCAGCAGTTCCCTGTCTTACAATGAGCAGTTCTTC
D: TRBD2; J: TRBJ2-1; V: TRBV12-3/TRBV12-4; size: .; CDR3: CATNLSGTSGLEQFF; DNA: TGTGCCACCAACCTGTCCGGGACTAGCGGACTTGAGCAGTTCTTT
D: TRBD2; J: TRBJ2-1; V: TRBV29-1; size: .; CDR3: CSVMGWEGRTFF; DNA: TGCAGTGTCATGGGGTGGGAGGGTCGAACGTTCTTC
D: .; J: TRBJ2-3; V: TRBV11-2; size: .; CDR3: CASSLAYNTDTLYF; DNA: TGTGCCAGCAGCTTAGCCTATAACACAGATACGCTGTATTTT
D: TRBD2; J: TRBJ2-1; V: TRBV12-3/TRBV12-4; size: .; CDR3: CASSMSGASGLEQFF; DNA: TGTGCCAGCAGCATGTCCGGGGCTAGCGGACTTGAGCAGTTTTTC
D: TRBD2; J: TRBJ2-1; V: TRBV29-1; size: .; CDR3: CIAAGLAGYNEQFF; DNA: TGCATCGCCGCTGGGCTAGCGGGCTACAATGAGCAGTTCTTC
D: .; J: TRBJ2-7; V: TRBV28; size: .; CDR3: CASSIRLEQYF; DNA: TGTGCCAGCAGCATCAGATTGGAGCAGTACTTC
D: .; J: TRBJ2-5; V: TRBV5-1; size: .; CDR3: CASSFAPTSVSGLWEKRETQYF; DNA: TGCGCCAGCAGCTTTGCCCCGACCAGCGTTAGTGGGTTGTGGGAGAAGAGAGAGACCCAGTACTTC
D: .; J: TRBJ2-3; V: TRBV11-2; size: .; CDR3: CASNSGSGRADTQYF; DNA: TGTGCCAGCAACTCAGGAAGTGGGAGAGCAGATACGCAGTATTTT
D: TRBD1; J: TRBJ2-7; V: TRBV4-2; size: .; CDR3: CASSQEYLGQGWPREQYF; DNA: TGTGCCAGCAGCCAGGAATACCTAGGACAGGGGTGGCCGCGCGAGCAGTACTTC
D: .; J: TRBJ2-2; V: TRBV6-5; size: .; CDR3: CVNRQGRTGELFF; DNA: TGTGTCAACAGGCAGGGACGGACCGGAGAGCTGTTTTTT
D: .; J: TRBJ2-7; V: TRBV29-1; size: .; CDR3: CSAVTGTYEQYF; DNA: TGCAGCGCAGTGACTGGAACCTACGAGCAGTACTTC
D: .; J: TRBJ2-4; V: TRBV4-1; size: .; CDR3: CAASKDRLPQNIQYF; DNA: TGCGCCGCCAGCAAAGATCGGCTACCCCAAAACATTCAGTACTTC
D: .; J: TRBJ2-3; V: TRBV28; size: few; CDR3: CANGWADTQYF; DNA: TGTGCCAACGGCTGGGCAGATACGCAGTATTTC
D: TRBD2; J: TRBJ2-3; V: TRBV28; size: .; CDR3: CASSPVGGRVNENTQYF; DNA: TGTGCCAGCAGCCCAGTGGGGGGGAGGGTTAACGAAAATACGCAGTATTTT
D: .; J: TRBJ2-1; V: TRBV6-1; size: once; CDR3: CASSEFGEGEWEQLF; DNA: TGTGCCAGCAGTGAATTTGGCGAAGGTGAATGGGAGCAGCTCTTC
D: TRBD2; J: TRBJ2-1; V: TRBV5-4; size: medium-sized; CDR3: CASSFPSGRSRNEQFF; DNA: TGTGCCAGCAGCTTCCCCAGCGGGAGGAGTCGGAATGAGCAGTTCTTC
D: .; J: TRBJ2-2; V: TRBV12-3/TRBV12-4; size: .; CDR3: CVSRAWDTKTGELFF; DNA: TGTGTCAGCCGGGCGTGGGACACGAAGACCGGGGAGCTGTTTTTT
D: .; J: TRBJ1-1; V: TRBV10-2; size: .; CDR3: CASSEPKVGTEVFF; DNA: TGCGCCAGCAGTGAGCCGAAGGTGGGTACTGAAGTTTTCTTT
D: .; J: TRBJ2-4; V: TRBV6-1; size: .; CDR3: CATCGRRVLVDKNIQYF; DNA: TGTGCCACTTGCGGGCGGAGGGTCCTGGTAGACAAAAACATTCAGTATTTC
D: .; J: TRBJ1-4; V: TRBV4-2; size: few; CDR3: CASNQDQGLGEKLLF; DNA: TGTGCCAGCAACCAAGACCAGGGGCTCGGTGAAAAACTGCTTTTT
D: TRBD2; J: TRBJ2-3; V: TRBV28; size: .; CDR3: CASRTGAGGPKDTQYF; DNA: TGTGCCAGCAGAACCGGGGCGGGAGGGCCGAAAGACACGCAGTATTTT
D: TRBD1; J: TRBJ2-6; V: TRBV6-5; size: .; CDR3: CVSRMGQGASGANVQIF; DNA: TGTGTCAGCAGGATGGGACAGGGGGCAAGTGGGGCCAACGTCCAGATTTTC
D: .; J: TRBJ1-6; V: TRBV5-6; size: .; CDR3: CASSLILLGSPLHF; DNA: TGTGCCAGCAGCTTGATACTACTGGGATCACCCCTCCACTTT
D: .; J: TRBJ1-5; V: TRBV7-2; size: many; CDR3: CASSLYSTGQPQHF; DNA: TGTGCCAGCAGCCTGTACTCGACAGGACAGCCCCAGCATTTT
D: .; J: TRBJ1-5; V: TRBV6-5; size: many; CDR3: CASSFSGKEQPQHF; DNA: TGTGCCAGCAGTTTTTCAGGGAAGGAGCAGCCCCAGCATTTT
D: .; J: TRBJ2-7; V: TRBV12-3/TRBV12-4; size: .; CDR3: CASLQSGTQSYEQCF; DNA: TGTGCCAGTCTACAATCCGGTACACAGAGTTACGAGCAGTGCTTC
D: .; J: TRBJ2-2; V: TRBV13; size: .; CDR3: CTSSFHTANTGELFF; DNA: TGTACCAGCAGCTTCCACACAGCGAACACCGGGGAGCTGTTTTTT
D: TRBD1; J: TRBJ2-4; V: TRBV11-1; size: .; CDR3: CASSLTGTGYVIQYF; DNA: TGTGCCAGCAGCTTAACCGGGACAGGTTATGTCATTCAATACTTC
D: .; J: TRBJ2-7; V: TRBV11-3; size: .; CDR3: CASSLDRDLFYEQCF; DNA: TGTGCCAGCAGCTTAGACCGGGACCTCTTCTACGAGCAGTGCTTT
D: .; J: TRBJ2-3; V: TRBV7-9; size: .; CDR3: CASTSRWGKLTDTQYF; DNA: TGTGCCAGCACATCCAGGTGGGGGAAACTCACAGATACGCAGTATTTT